A single sample is the source of the 14 T cell receptor beta chains below, sequenced in a study of blood T cell repertoires in COVID-19. The data were produced by immunoSEQ multiplex PCR, yet TCRdb's version contains in-frame clones alone and is incomplete. Of approximately 190,000 clones listed, 70% to 85% are singletons. The sample consisted of peripheral blood. Receptor source: a human donor with acute or convalescent COVID-19. The donor label of this sample is uncertain.

This clone was seen once. The chain uses TRBV30 and TRBJ2-4, with D possibly matching TRBD2 (6 bases). The V gene lost 3 bases and the J gene lost 0 bases, with 12 bases spanning the gap. Germline CDR1 GTSNPN, CDR2 SVGIG (reference sequence). The CDR3 is made up of 15 amino acids. CDR3 in DNA: TGTGCCTGGAGACCGGGACTCCTAGCCAAAAACATTCAGTACTTC. Protein sequence: CAWRPGLLAKNIQYF.

The chain employs TRBV2 and TRBJ1-1; D is possibly TRBD1 (6 bases). The V end was cut by 6 bases, the J end by 5 bases, with 28 bases between. The germline V gene has CDR1 SNHLY and CDR2 FYNNEI. The CDR3 has 18 residues. The CDR3 spells CASSVPGPLRGGWTEAFF. CDR3 coding DNA: TGTGCCAGCAGCGTCCCGGGACCGCTAAGGGGGGGGTGGACTGAAGCTTTCTTT.

The chain combines TRBV20-1 with TRBJ1-1, with D possibly being TRBD1 (5 bases). Germline CDR1 and CDR2: DFQATT and SNEGSKA (reference sequence). V shed 6 bases and J shed 6 bases, with 11 bases lying between them. The CDR3 consists of 11 residues. The CDR3 nucleotides are TGCAGTGCGCTAGGGGTTTCTGAAGCTTTCTTT. Encoded protein: CSALGVSEAFF.

The V and J genes are TRBV6-8 and TRBJ1-4; tentatively, D is TRBD1 (5 bases). V lost 3 bases and J 7 bases, leaving 12 bases between the germline ends. CDR1 MNHGY and CDR2 SAAAGT come from the germline V gene. CDR3 length equals 14 residues. CDR3 in DNA: TGTGCCAGCAGTTATCTTAGGGGCGGTGAAAAACTGTTTTTT. Translating gives CASSYLRGGEKLFF.

The chain combines TRBV7-2 with TRBJ2-2; tentative D call: TRBD2 (5 bases). Per germline, CDR1 SGHTA and CDR2 FQGNSA. V lost 7 bases and J 7 bases, leaving 19 bases between the germline ends. The CDR3 sequence is 15 residues long. DNA for the CDR3: TGTGCCAGCACCCAGACCCCCCGGGGAAACGGGGAGCTGTTTTTT. Protein: CASTQTPRGNGELFF.

The chain recombines TRBV11-2 with TRBJ1-3, with D possibly matching TRBD1 (5 bases). Germline V gene data show CDR1 as SGHAT and CDR2 as FQNNGV. The CDR3 contains 17 residues. Trimming took 0 bases from V and 0 from J, leaving 12 bases between them. The CDR3 bases are TGTGCCAGCAGCTTAGATTCCAGGGCTGGCTCTGGAAACACCATATATTTT. The encoded protein is CASSLDSRAGSGNTIYF.

The genes are TRBV2 and TRBJ1-4; weak D call: TRBD1 (5 bases). The length of the CDR3 is 16 residues. V was pared by 6 bases and J by 5 bases, with 19 bases between. CDR1 and CDR2 from the germline V gene are SNHLY and FYNNEI. The CDR3 spells CASRYGDRVRNEKLFF. In nucleotides, the CDR3 is TGTGCCAGCAGATACGGAGACAGAGTACGGAATGAAAAACTGTTTTTT.

The rearrangement joins TRBV27 to TRBJ2-7; TRBD1 aligns across 8 bases. Germline V gene lookup returns CDR1 MNHEY and CDR2 SMNVEV (reference sequence). The CDR3 consists of 16 residues. V dropped 4 bases and J dropped 7; count of bases not matched to a gene: 15. The CDR3: CASSSFTARGLGEQYF. CDR3 coding DNA: TGTGCCAGCAGTTCGTTTACTGCCAGGGGGCTTGGTGAGCAGTACTTC.

The V gene is TRBV7-3, the J gene TRBJ2-1, with 8 bases identical to TRBD1. Germline CDR1 SGHTA, CDR2 FQGTGA. CDR3 size: 15 residues. V lost 3 bases and J lost 5; bases outside the gene matches: 6. The CDR3 region is CASSFDRGSHNEQFF. CDR3 DNA: TGTGCCAGCAGCTTTGACAGGGGTTCCCACAATGAGCAGTTCTTC.

This chain uses TRBV28 with TRBJ1-2, with unresolved D. Germline CDR1 reads MDHEN; CDR2 reads SYDVKM. The ends were cut back, 5 bases at V and 4 bases at J, with 17 bases in the middle. The CDR3 runs 15 residues. The CDR3 DNA reads TGTGCCAGCAGTCCCTCTGGGCCAGTAGGCTATGGCTACACCTTC. Its translation is CASSPSGPVGYGYTF.

V and J are TRBV6-5 and TRBJ2-7; a possible D gene is TRBD2 (6 bases). The V and J ends lost 6 bases and 2 bases respectively, with 11 bases between them. The germline gives CDR1 MNHEY, CDR2 SVGAGI. CDR3 size: 13 residues. The CDR3, as DNA: TGTGCCAGCAGACCGACTAGAGCCTACGAGCAGTACTTC. Translation: CASRPTRAYEQYF.

The chain has TRBV28 and TRBJ1-3; D unresolved. Trimming left V 2 bases short and J 4 bases short, with 3 bases between. CDR3 size: 12 residues. The germline V gene encodes CDR1 MDHEN and CDR2 SYDVKM. DNA of the CDR3: TGTGCCAGCAGTTTACTCGGAAACACCATATATTTT. Translating it yields CASSLLGNTIYF.

The J gene is TRBJ1-4, the V gene TRBV5-1, with a weak D call TRBD1 (6 bases). Germline assignment: CDR1 SGHRS and CDR2 YFSETQ. The ends were cut back, 4 bases at V and 1 base at J, with 14 bases in the middle. CDR3 length: 16 amino acids. CDR3 nucleotides: TGCGCCAGCAGCACTACAGGGTCCGGAACTAATGAAAAACTGTTTTTT. Amino acid sequence: CASSTTGSGTNEKLFF.

The V and J genes are TRBV7-2 and TRBJ2-7; 14 bases agree with TRBD2. With 5 bases clipped from V and 3 bases from J, the junction kept 9 bases outside the gene matches. From germline, CDR1 is SGHTA and CDR2 FQGNSA. This CDR3 has 17 amino acids. CDR3 in amino acids: CASSPRGLAGEVYEQYF. CDR3 in DNA: TGTGCCAGCAGCCCCCGGGGACTAGCGGGAGAAGTCTACGAGCAGTACTTC.